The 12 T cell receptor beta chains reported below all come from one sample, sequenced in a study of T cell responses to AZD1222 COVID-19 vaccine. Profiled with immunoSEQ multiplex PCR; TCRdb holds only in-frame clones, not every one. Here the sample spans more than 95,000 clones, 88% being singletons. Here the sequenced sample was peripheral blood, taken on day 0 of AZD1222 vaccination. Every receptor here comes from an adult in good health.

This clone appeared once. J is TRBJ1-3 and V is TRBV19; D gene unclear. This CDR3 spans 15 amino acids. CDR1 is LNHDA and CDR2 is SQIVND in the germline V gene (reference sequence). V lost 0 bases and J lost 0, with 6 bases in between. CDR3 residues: CASSIDWNSGNTIYF. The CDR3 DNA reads TGTGCCAGTAGTATAGATTGGAACTCTGGAAACACCATATATTTT.

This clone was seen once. DNA of the CDR3: TGTGCCAGCAGCTTGGCGGACACCAATGAAAAACTGTTTTTT. Protein product: CASSLADTNEKLFF. The chain has TRBV5-4 and TRBJ1-4; D perhaps matches TRBD1 (5 bases). Germline CDR1 SGHNT, CDR2 YYREEE (reference sequence). CDR3 length: 14 amino acids. Trimming shortened V by 0 bases and J by 5 bases, and 8 bases separated the two germline ends. The full variable domain, rest sourced from reference TRBV5-4 and TRBJ1-4, is ETGVTQSPTHLIKTRGQQVTLRCSSQSGHNTVSWYQQALGQGPQFIFQYYREEENGRGNFPPRFSGLQFPNYSSELNVNALELDDSALYLCASSLADTNEKLFFGSGTQLSVL.

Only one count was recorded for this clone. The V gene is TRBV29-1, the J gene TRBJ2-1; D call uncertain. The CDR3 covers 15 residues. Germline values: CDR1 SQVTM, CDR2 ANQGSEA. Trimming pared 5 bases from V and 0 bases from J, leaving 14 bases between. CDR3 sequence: CSVSEHILSYNEQFF. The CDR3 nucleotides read TGCAGCGTTTCGGAACACATCCTCTCCTACAATGAGCAGTTCTTC.

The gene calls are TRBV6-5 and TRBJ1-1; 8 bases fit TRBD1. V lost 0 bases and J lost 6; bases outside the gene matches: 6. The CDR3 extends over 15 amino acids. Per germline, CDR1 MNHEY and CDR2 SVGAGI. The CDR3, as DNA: TGTGCCAGCAGTTACTCGCGGACAGGGTCCCCTGAAGCTTTCTTT. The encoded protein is CASSYSRTGSPEAFF.

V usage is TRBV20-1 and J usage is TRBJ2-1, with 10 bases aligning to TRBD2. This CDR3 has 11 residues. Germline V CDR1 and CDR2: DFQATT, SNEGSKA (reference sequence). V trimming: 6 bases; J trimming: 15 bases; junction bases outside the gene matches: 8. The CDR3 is CSAILAGTGFF. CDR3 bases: TGCAGTGCGATACTAGCGGGGACGGGGTTCTTC.

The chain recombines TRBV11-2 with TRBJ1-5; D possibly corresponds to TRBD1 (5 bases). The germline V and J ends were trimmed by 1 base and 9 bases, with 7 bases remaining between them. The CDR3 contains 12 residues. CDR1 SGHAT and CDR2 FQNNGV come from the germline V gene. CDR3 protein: CASSLGGGPQHF. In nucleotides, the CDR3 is TGTGCCAGCAGCTTAGGGGGGGGGCCCCAGCATTTT.

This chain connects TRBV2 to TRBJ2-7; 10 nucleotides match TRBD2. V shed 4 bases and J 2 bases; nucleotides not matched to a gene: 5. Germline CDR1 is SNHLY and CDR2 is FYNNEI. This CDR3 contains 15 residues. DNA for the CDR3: TGTGCCAGCAGTGCTTCGACTAGCGGGCCCTACGAGCAGTACTTC. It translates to CASSASTSGPYEQYF.

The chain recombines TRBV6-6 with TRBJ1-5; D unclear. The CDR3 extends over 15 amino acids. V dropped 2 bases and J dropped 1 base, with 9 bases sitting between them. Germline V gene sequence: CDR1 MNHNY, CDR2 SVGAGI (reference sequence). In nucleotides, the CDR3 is TGTGCCAGCAGTTACGGGGAGTTCAGCAATCAGCCCCAGCATTTT. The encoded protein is CASSYGEFSNQPQHF.

Here the CDR3 reads CASSFGAREQYF. CDR3 sequence (DNA): TGTGCCAGCAGTTTTGGGGCTAGGGAGCAGTACTTC. The genes are TRBV28 and TRBJ2-7; a weak D match, TRBD1 (5 bases). The CDR3 consists of 12 residues. Germline V CDR1 and CDR2: MDHEN, SYDVKM. Between the trimmed V and J ends, which lost 3 bases and 7 bases, there was a span of 10 bases.

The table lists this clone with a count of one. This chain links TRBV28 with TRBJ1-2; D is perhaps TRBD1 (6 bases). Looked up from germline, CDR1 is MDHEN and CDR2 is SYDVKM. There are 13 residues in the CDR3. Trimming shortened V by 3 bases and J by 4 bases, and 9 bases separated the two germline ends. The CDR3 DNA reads TGTGCCAGCAGTTTGGACAGCCCCTATGGCTACACCTTC. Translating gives CASSLDSPYGYTF.

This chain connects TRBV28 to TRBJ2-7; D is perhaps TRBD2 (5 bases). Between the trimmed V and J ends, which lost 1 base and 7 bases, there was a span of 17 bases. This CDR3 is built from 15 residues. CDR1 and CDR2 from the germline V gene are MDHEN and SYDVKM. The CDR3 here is CASSLLGSPSGEQYF. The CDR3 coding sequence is TGTGCCAGCAGTTTATTGGGCAGCCCCTCGGGGGAGCAGTACTTC.

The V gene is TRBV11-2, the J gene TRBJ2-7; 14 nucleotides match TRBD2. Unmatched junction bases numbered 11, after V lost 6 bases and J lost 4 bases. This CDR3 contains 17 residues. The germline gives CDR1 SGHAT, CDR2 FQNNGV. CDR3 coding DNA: TGTGCCAGCAGGTACGGGACTAGCGGGAGTGGCATGTACGAGCAGTACTTC. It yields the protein CASRYGTSGSGMYEQYF. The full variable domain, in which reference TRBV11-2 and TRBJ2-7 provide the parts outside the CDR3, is EAGVAQSPRYKIIEKRQSVAFWCNPISGHATLYWYQQILGQGPKLLIQFQNNGVVDDSQLPKDRFSAERLKGVDSTLKIQPAKLEDSAVYLCASRYGTSGSGMYEQYFGPGTRLTVT.